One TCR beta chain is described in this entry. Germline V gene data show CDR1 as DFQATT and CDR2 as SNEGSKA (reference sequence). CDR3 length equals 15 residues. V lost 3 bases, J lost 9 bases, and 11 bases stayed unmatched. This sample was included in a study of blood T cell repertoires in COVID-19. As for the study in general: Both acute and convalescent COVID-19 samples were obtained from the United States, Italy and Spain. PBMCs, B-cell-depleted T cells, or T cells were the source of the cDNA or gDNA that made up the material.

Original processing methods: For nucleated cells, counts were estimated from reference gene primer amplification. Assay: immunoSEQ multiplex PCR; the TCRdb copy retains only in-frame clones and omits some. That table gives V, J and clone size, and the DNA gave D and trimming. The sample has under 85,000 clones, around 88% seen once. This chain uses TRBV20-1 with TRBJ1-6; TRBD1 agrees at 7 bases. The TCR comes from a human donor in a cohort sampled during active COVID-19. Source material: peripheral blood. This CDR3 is CSASRDSPGSSPLHF. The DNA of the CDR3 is TGCAGTGCTAGTAGGGACAGTCCTGGAAGTTCACCCCTCCACTTT.